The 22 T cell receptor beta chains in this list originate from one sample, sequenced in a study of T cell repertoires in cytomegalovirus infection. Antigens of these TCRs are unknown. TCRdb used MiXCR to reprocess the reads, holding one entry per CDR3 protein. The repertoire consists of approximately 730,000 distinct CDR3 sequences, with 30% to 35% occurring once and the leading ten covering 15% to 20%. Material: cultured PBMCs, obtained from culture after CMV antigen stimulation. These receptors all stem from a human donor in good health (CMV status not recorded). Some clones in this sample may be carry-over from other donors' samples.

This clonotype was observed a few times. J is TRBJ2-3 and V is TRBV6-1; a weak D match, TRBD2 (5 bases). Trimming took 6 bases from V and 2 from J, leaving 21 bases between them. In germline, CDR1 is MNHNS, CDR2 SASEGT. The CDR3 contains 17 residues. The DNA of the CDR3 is TGTGCCAGCAGCAAGCGGTTATCGGCGGACCACACAGATACGCAGTATTTT. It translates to CASSKRLSADHTDTQYF.

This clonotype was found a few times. CDR3 DNA: TGTGCCAGCAGTTTAATGGGCCCAGAGACCCAGTACTTC. Translating it yields CASSLMGPETQYF. The chain uses TRBV27 and TRBJ2-5; D call uncertain. The CDR3 extends over 13 amino acids. V was clipped by 2 bases and J by 4 bases, with 8 bases between them. Germline loops: CDR1 MNHEY, CDR2 SMNVEV (reference sequence).

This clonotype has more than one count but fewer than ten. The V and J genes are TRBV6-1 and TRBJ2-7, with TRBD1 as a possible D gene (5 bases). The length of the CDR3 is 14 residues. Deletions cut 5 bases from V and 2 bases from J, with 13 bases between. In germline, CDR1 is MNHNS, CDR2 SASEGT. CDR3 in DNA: TGTGCCAGCAGTTGGCAGGGATTGGCCTACGAGCAGTACTTC. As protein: CASSWQGLAYEQYF.

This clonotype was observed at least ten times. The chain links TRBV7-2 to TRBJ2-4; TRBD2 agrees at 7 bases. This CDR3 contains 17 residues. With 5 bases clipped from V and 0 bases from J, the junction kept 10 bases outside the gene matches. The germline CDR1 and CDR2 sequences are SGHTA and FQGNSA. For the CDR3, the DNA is TGTGCCAGCAGCCAGACCCTAGCGGTACTAGCCAAAAACATTCAGTACTTC. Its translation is CASSQTLAVLAKNIQYF.

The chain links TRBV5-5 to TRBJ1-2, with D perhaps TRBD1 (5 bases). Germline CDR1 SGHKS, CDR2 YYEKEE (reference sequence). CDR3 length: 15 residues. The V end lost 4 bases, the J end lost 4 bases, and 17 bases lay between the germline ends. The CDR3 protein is CASSPLSGSSYGYTF. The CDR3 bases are TGTGCCAGCAGCCCATTATCAGGGAGCAGCTATGGCTACACCTTC. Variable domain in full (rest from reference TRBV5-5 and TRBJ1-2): DAGVTQSPTHLIKTRGQQVTLRCSPISGHKSVSWYQQVLGQGPQFIFQYYEKEERGRGNFPDRFSARQFPNYSSELNVNALLLGDSALYLCASSPLSGSSYGYTFGSGTRLTVV.

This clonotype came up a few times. CDR3 DNA sequence: TGCAGTGCCCTAGGGCCTAATTCACCCCTCCACTTT. Encoded protein: CSALGPNSPLHF. The chain recombines TRBV20-1 with TRBJ1-6; D not certain. The germline V gene encodes CDR1 DFQATT and CDR2 SNEGSKA (reference sequence). The CDR3 consists of 12 residues. Trimming took off 6 bases at V and 6 bases at J, with 9 bases between the two ends.

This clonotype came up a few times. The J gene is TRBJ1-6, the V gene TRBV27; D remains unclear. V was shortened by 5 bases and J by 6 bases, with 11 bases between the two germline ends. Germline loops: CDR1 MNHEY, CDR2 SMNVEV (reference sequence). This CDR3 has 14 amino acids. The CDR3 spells CASSTPGINSPLHF. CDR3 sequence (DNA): TGTGCCAGCAGTACCCCGGGGATTAATTCACCCCTCCACTTT.

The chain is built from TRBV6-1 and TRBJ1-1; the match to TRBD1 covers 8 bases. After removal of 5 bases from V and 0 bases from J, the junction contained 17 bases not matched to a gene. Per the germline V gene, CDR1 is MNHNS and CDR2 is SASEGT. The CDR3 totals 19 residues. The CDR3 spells CASSTLPPGTGFMNTEAFF. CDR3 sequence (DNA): TGTGCCAGCAGTACCCTTCCCCCCGGGACAGGATTCATGAACACTGAAGCTTTCTTT.

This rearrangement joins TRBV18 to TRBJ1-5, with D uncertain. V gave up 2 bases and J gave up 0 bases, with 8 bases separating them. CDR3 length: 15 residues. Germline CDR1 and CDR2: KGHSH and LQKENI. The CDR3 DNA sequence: TGTGCCAGCTCACCAAACAGTTTTAGCAATCAGCCCCAGCATTTT. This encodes CASSPNSFSNQPQHF.

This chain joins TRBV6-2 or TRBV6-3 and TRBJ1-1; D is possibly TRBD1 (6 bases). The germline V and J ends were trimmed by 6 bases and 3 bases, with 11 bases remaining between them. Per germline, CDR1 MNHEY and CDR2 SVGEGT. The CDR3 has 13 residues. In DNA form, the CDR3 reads TGTGCCAGCAGAATTACAGGGTACACTGAAGCTTTCTTT. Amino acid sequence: CASRITGYTEAFF.

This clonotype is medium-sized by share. CDR3 in amino acids: CASSGTRSAPNTEAFF. For the CDR3, the DNA is TGTGCCAGCAGTGGAACCCGATCCGCACCGAACACTGAAGCTTTCTTT. The rearrangement links TRBV25-1 to TRBJ1-1; D ambiguous. V lost 4 bases to trimming and J lost 1 base, with 16 bases between them. CDR3 length equals 16 residues. Germline CDR1 and CDR2: MGHDK and SYGVNS.

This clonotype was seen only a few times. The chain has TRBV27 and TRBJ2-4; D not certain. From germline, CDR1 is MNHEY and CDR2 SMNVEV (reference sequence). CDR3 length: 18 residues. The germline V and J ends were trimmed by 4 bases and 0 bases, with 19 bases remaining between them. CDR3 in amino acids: CASSSYQTLNSAKNIQYF. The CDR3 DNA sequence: TGTGCCAGCAGTTCCTACCAAACCTTGAATTCAGCCAAAAACATTCAGTACTTC.

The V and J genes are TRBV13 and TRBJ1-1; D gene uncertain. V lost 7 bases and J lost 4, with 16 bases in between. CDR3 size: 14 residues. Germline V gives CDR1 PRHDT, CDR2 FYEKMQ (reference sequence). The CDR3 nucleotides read TGTGCCAGCAACCCCTCGGGCAGGAGCACTGAAGCTTTCTTT. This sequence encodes CASNPSGRSTEAFF.

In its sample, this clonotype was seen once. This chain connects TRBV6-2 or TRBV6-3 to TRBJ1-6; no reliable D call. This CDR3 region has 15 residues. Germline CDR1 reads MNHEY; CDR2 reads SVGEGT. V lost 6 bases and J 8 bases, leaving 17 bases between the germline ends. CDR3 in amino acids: CASRPIVRFDSPLHF. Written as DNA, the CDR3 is TGTGCCAGCAGGCCTATTGTGCGGTTTGATTCACCCCTCCACTTT.

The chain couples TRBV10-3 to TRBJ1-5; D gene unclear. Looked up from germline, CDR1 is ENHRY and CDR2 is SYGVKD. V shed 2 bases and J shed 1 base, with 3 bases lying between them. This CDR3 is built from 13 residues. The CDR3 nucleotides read TGTGCCATCAGTGAGCGCAGCAATCAGCCCCAGCATTTT. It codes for CAISERSNQPQHF.

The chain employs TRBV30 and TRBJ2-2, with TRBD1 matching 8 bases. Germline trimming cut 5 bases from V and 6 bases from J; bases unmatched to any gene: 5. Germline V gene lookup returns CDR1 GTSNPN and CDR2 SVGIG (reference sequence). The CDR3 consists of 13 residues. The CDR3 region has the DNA TGTGCCTGGGGACAGGGAATGGCCGGGGAGCTGTTTTTT. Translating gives CAWGQGMAGELFF.

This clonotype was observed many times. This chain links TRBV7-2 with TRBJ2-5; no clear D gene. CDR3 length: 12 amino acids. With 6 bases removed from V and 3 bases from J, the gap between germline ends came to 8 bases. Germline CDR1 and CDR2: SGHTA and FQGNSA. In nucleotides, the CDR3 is TGTGCCAGCAGTTCTGCCAAAGAGACCCAGTACTTC. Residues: CASSSAKETQYF.

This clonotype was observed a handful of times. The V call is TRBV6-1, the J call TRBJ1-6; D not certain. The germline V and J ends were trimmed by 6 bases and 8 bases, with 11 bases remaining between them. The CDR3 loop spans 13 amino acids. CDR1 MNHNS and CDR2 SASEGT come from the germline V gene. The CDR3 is CASSSTRDSPLHF. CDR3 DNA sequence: TGTGCCAGCAGCTCCACTAGGGATTCACCCCTCCACTTT.

The CDR3 sequence: CASTAPSFYSYNEQFF. The DNA of the CDR3 is TGTGCCAGCACCGCTCCCAGTTTTTATTCCTACAATGAGCAGTTCTTC. The genes are TRBV11-2 and TRBJ2-1; D is undetermined. From germline, CDR1 is SGHAT and CDR2 FQNNGV. There are 16 residues in the CDR3. V lost 7 bases and J 1 base, leaving 17 bases between the germline ends.

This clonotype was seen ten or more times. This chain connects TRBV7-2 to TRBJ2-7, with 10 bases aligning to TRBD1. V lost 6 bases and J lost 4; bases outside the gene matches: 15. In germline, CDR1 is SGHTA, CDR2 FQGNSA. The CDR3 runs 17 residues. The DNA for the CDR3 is TGTGCCAGCAGTTGGGGTTCCGCACCGGGACAGGGGTACGAGCAGTACTTC. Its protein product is CASSWGSAPGQGYEQYF.

This CDR3 is CASSHGSGQGLRLEAFF. The CDR3 region has the DNA TGTGCCAGCAGCCACGGAAGCGGACAGGGCCTACGCCTTGAAGCTTTCTTT. The chain is built from TRBV7-9 and TRBJ1-1, with TRBD1 matching over 8 bases. Trimming took 5 bases from V and 7 from J; bases not matched to a gene: 18. The CDR3 has 17 amino acids. Germline CDR1 reads SEHNR; CDR2 reads FQNEAQ (reference sequence).

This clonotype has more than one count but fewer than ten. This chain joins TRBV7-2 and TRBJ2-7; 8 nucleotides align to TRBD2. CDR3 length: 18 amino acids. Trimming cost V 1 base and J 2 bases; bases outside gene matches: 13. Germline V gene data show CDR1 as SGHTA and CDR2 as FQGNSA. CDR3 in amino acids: CASSLGVRGGGFPYEQYF. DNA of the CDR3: TGTGCCAGCAGCTTAGGTGTCCGGGGGGGAGGGTTCCCCTACGAGCAGTACTTC.